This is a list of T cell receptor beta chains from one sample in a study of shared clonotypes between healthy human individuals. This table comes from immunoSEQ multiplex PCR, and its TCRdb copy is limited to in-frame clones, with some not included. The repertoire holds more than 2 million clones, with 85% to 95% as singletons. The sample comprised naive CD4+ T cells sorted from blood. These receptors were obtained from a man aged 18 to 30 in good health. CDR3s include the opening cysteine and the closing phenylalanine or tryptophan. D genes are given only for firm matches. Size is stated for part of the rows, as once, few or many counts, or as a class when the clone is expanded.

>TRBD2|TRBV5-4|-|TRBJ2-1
CASSLVGGGGYNEQFF
TGTGCCAGCAGCCTGGTGGGCGGGGGTGGCTACAATGAGCAGTTCTTC
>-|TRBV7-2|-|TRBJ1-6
CASSLARSRTANSPLHF
TGTGCCAGCAGCTTAGCGCGGTCTAGGACAGCTAATTCACCCCTCCACTTT
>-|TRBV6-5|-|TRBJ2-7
CASSYSVPSRHYEQYF
TGTGCCAGCAGTTACTCTGTGCCGAGCAGACACTACGAGCAGTACTTC
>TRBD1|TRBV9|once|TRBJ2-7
CASSAGQGFGHEQYF
TGTGCCAGCAGCGCCGGACAGGGATTCGGTCACGAGCAGTACTTC
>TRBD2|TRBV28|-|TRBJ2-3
CASSLYSGGMSTDTQYF
TGTGCCAGCAGTTTGTATAGCGGGGGAATGAGCACAGATACGCAGTATTTT
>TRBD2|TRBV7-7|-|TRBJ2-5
CASSSLAGGQETQYF
TGTGCTAGCAGCTCCCTAGCGGGGGGCCAAGAGACCCAGTACTTC
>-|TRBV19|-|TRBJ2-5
CASSIGGTTVQETQYF
TGTGCCAGTAGTATAGGAGGGACCACCGTCCAAGAGACCCAGTACTTC
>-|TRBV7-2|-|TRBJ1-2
CASSLAQGRGYTF
TGTGCCAGCAGCTTAGCACAGGGACGTGGCTACACCTTC
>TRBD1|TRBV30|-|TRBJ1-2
CAWRRQGTSYTF
TGTGCCTGGAGGAGACAGGGGACGAGCTACACCTTC
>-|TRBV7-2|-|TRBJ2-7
CASSFYESSYEQYF
TGTGCCAGCAGCTTCTATGAGAGCTCCTACGAGCAGTACTTC
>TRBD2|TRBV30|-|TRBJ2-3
CAWEAGGPPDTQYF
TGTGCCTGGGAAGCGGGAGGGCCCCCAGATACGCAGTATTTT
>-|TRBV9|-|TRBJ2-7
CASSVGGKTEQYF
TGTGCCAGCAGCGTAGGGGGTAAGACCGAGCAGTACTTC
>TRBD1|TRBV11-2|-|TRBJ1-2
CASSLRQGDYTF
TGTGCCAGCAGCTTACGACAGGGAGACTACACCTTC
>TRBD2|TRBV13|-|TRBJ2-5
CASSPPFPGGETQYF
TGTGCCAGCAGCCCCCCGTTTCCCGGGGGGGAGACCCAGTACTTC
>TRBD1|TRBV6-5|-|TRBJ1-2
CASRPNRGGYTF
TGTGCCAGCAGACCTAACAGGGGTGGCTACACCTTC
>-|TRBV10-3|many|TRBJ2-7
CAITTSSGPGEQYF
TGTGCCATCACAACGTCTTCAGGCCCCGGCGAGCAGTACTTC
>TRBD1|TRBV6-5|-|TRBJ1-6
CASSRSTGTVSPLHF
TGTGCCAGCAGTAGATCGACCGGGACAGTTTCACCCCTCCACTTT
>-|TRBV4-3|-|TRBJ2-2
CASSQDGEPSTGELFF
TGCGCCAGCAGCCAAGATGGGGAACCCTCCACCGGGGAGCTGTTTTTT
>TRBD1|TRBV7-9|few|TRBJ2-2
CASSVGQGHGELFF
TGTGCCAGCAGCGTAGGACAGGGGCACGGGGAGCTGTTTTTT
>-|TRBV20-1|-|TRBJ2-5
CSASQETQYF
TGCAGTGCCTCCCAAGAGACCCAGTACTTC